This TCR beta chain was identified during a study of patients and donors after allogeneic stem cell transplantation. TCRdb re-called the RT-PCR reads with MiXCR, one entry per CDR3 protein. The repertoire holds about 960,000 distinct CDR3 sequences, with approximately 19% as singletons. From germline, CDR1 is KGHDR and CDR2 SFDVKD. The CDR3 spans 13 residues. V lost 7 bases and J lost 4; bases outside the gene matches: 6. This clonotype was found many times. The receptor was derived from a human donor who was either an allogeneic HSCT recipient or a stem cell or donor lymphocyte infusion donor (not recorded which). It is not recorded whose cells these are; they may come from a transplant donor. V gene TRBV24-1 combines with J gene TRBJ2-7, with TRBD1 matching over 7 bases. Sample: blood, either unsorted or a sorted T cell fraction (not recorded which). The CDR3 nucleotides are TGTGCCACCAGCGAGGGACAGATATACGAGCAGTACTTC. Amino acid sequence: CATSEGQIYEQYF.